This T cell receptor beta chain is from a study of PD-1 blockade in classical Hodgkin lymphoma. Turning to the study itself: With a 2-week interval, patients received intravenous nivolumab at 3 mg/kg. Broader study findings: Complete responders had baseline diversity similar to newly diagnosed patients. It was reported that newly diagnosed patients had less baseline TCR diversity than healthy donors.

Turning to this clone: The antigen remains undetermined.

Some clones are missing from TCRdb's copy, which holds only in-frame ones; the method was immunoSEQ multiplex PCR. Seen here are tens of thousands of clones, 85% to 90% observed once, and the top ten hold roughly 10%. Each and every patient relapsed after autologous stem cell transplantation, and patients got differing brentuximab vedotin exposure. Complete response, partial response or progressive disease made up the best responses. The clonotype was recovered from a human donor with classical Hodgkin lymphoma. Specimen: peripheral blood mononuclear cells (PBMCs), collected before the second cycle of nivolumab.

The CDR3 DNA is TGTGCCAGCAGCCGCGGGACAGGCTCTGGAAACACCATATATTTT. The encoded protein is CASSRGTGSGNTIYF. The chain is built from TRBV5-6 and TRBJ1-3; TRBD1 matches 8 bases. The germline V gene encodes CDR1 SGHDT and CDR2 YYEEEE. The length of the CDR3 is 15 residues. V was pared by 4 bases and J by 0 bases, with 3 bases of the junction left unmatched.